What follows are 12 T cell receptor beta chains derived from one specimen sequenced in a study of blood T cells in healthy people across ages. The use of a sample-barcoded 5' primer and a J-beta primer mix characterized a second PCR of roughly 6 to 11 cycles. TCRdb re-derived calls from the 5' RACE reads in MiXCR, one entry per CDR3 protein. The sample lists 1.2 million to 1.5 million distinct CDR3 sequences; approximately 38% were seen once. The sequencing input was blood. All receptors derive from a woman aged 18-29 years in good health.

This chain links TRBV5-4 with TRBJ1-2; no clear D. This CDR3 is 14 amino acids long. Trimming shortened V by 4 bases and J by 2 bases, and 12 bases separated the two germline ends. CDR1 and CDR2 from the germline V gene are SGHNT and YYREEE (reference sequence). The DNA of the CDR3 is TGTGCCAGCAGCGAGCAGACGGACAACTATGGCTACACCTTC. It is translated as CASSEQTDNYGYTF.

This clonotype was seen more than once but under ten times. The CDR3 nucleotides are TGTGCCAGCCGGGGTTCCCATACGCAGTATTTT. It encodes CASRGSHTQYF. This chain links TRBV25-1 with TRBJ2-3; TRBD2 might be the D (5 bases). This CDR3 is 11 amino acids long. Germline CDR1 and CDR2: MGHDK and SYGVNS. V was pared by 8 bases and J by 7 bases, with 10 bases between.

The J gene is TRBJ2-5, the V gene TRBV9, with 9 bases that match TRBD2. The CDR3 extends over 16 amino acids. The germline V gene has CDR1 SGDLS and CDR2 YYNGEE. Trimming at V came to 4 bases and at J to 5 bases, leaving 12 bases not matched to a gene. CDR3 residues: CASSPNSGGTRETQYF. CDR3 bases: TGTGCCAGCAGCCCGAATAGCGGGGGAACGCGGGAGACCCAGTACTTC. The full variable domain, with the rest looked up from reference TRBV9 and TRBJ2-5, is DSGVTQTPKHLITATGQRVTLRCSPRSGDLSVYWYQQSLDQGLQFLIQYYNGEERAKGNILERFSAQQFPDLHSELNLSSLELGDSALYFCASSPNSGGTRETQYFGPGTRLLVL.

V usage is TRBV27 and J usage is TRBJ1-6, with D uncertain. CDR1 and CDR2 from the germline V gene are MNHEY and SMNVEV (reference sequence). This CDR3 has 13 residues. Trimming removed 7 bases at V and 7 bases at J, with 11 bases between. CDR3 in amino acids: CASTQTGNSPLHF. CDR3 nucleotides: TGTGCCAGCACCCAGACGGGAAATTCACCCCTCCACTTT.

This clonotype was counted between two and nine times. CDR3 sequence reads: CASSYSGGLQETQYF. In DNA, the CDR3 is TGTGCCAGCAGCTATAGCGGGGGGCTCCAAGAGACCCAGTACTTC. The chain uses TRBV6-5 and TRBJ2-5; 10 bases fit TRBD2. The CDR3 covers 15 residues. Germline V gene data show CDR1 as MNHEY and CDR2 as SVGAGI. V trimming: 6 bases; J trimming: 1 base; junction bases outside the gene matches: 5.

This clonotype turned up a few times. CDR3 residues: CSAPATGQVGNEQFF. The CDR3 DNA follows: TGCAGTGCTCCCGCTACAGGGCAGGTCGGGAATGAGCAGTTCTTC. J is TRBJ2-1 and V is TRBV20-1, with D maybe TRBD1 (6 bases). The CDR3 covers 15 residues. Deletions cut 5 bases from V and 7 bases from J, with 21 bases between. CDR1 is DFQATT, CDR2 SNEGSKA, per germline (reference sequence).

V gene TRBV12-3 or TRBV12-4 combines with J gene TRBJ2-3; 7 nucleotides line up with TRBD1. The CDR3 spans 14 residues. Trimming took 6 bases from V and 2 from J; bases not matched to a gene: 5. CDR3 loop: CASRGQETTDTQYF. The CDR3 DNA is TGTGCCAGCAGAGGACAGGAGACCACAGATACGCAGTATTTT.

This chain joins TRBV7-3 and TRBJ1-1; D not resolved. The CDR3 consists of 13 residues. Germline V gene data show CDR1 as SGHTA and CDR2 as FQGTGA. The germline V and J ends were trimmed by 5 bases and 3 bases, with 10 bases remaining between them. The CDR3 spells CASSLGPYTEAFF. DNA for the CDR3: TGTGCCAGCAGCCTCGGGCCTTACACTGAAGCTTTCTTT. The whole variable domain, filled in from reference TRBV7-3 and TRBJ1-1, reads GAGVSQTPSNKVTEKGKYVELRCDPISGHTALYWYRQSLGQGPEFLIYFQGTGAADDSGLPNDRFFAVRPEGSVSTLKIQRTERGDSAVYLCASSLGPYTEAFFGQGTRLTVV.

The rearrangement joins TRBV2 to TRBJ2-1, with a tentative D call TRBD1 (5 bases). Per germline, CDR1 SNHLY and CDR2 FYNNEI. V was clipped by 10 bases and J by 7 bases, with 14 bases between them. The CDR3 runs to 12 residues. CDR3 sequence: CATRDSQNEQFF. CDR3 bases: TGTGCCACGCGAGACAGTCAAAATGAGCAGTTCTTC. Based on the CDR3 plus reference TRBV2 and TRBJ2-1, the full variable domain is EPEVTQTPSHQVTQMGQEVILRCVPISNHLYFYWYRQILGQKVEFLVSFYNNEISEKSEIFDDQFSVERPDGSNFTLKIRSTKLEDSAMYFCATRDSQNEQFFGPGTRLTVL.

J is TRBJ2-5 and V is TRBV7-9, with D perhaps TRBD1 (6 bases). The CDR3 is 15 amino acids. Germline CDR1 SEHNR, CDR2 FQNEAQ (reference sequence). Trimming removed 4 bases from V and 4 bases from J, with 16 bases in between. DNA for the CDR3: TGTGCCAGCAGCTCGCGAGGCGACAGGCCAGAGACCCAGTACTTC. This gives the protein CASSSRGDRPETQYF.

J is TRBJ2-1 and V is TRBV5-6, with D possibly matching TRBD2 (6 bases). V lost 3 bases to trimming and J lost 6 bases, with 16 bases between them. This CDR3 contains 15 residues. From germline, CDR1 is SGHDT and CDR2 YYEEEE. The CDR3: CASSSRRLVLNEQFF. The CDR3 DNA is TGTGCCAGCAGCTCGAGAAGACTAGTGCTCAATGAGCAGTTCTTC.

This clonotype turned up a few times. The chain links TRBV5-1 to TRBJ1-2; D gene uncertain. V lost 0 bases and J 4 bases, leaving 13 bases between the germline ends. CDR1 is SGHRS, CDR2 YFSETQ, per germline. This CDR3 has 15 residues. The CDR3 nucleotides are TGCGCCAGCAGCTTGGCGGCAGCAGGATCCTATGGCTACACCTTC. It specifies CASSLAAAGSYGYTF.